This T cell receptor (beta chain) came from a study of PD-L1 blockade in urothelial cancer. Study background: Of prior chemotherapy regimens, patients had received between 0 and 3. Timepoints chosen for blood analysis were 3 weeks (second dose) and 6 weeks after treatment start.

Germline CDR1 SEHNR, CDR2 FQNEAQ (reference sequence). The CDR3 runs 15 residues. V was trimmed by 0 bases and J by 1 base, leaving 9 bases between them. Using immunoSEQ multiplex PCR, the repertoire was profiled, and TCRdb retains in-frame clones only, with some absent. The sample records 95,000 to 150,000 clones, more than 75% being singletons. The sample's time point: peripheral blood 6 weeks after treatment start. Individual patients had between 1 and 8 samples, taken pretreatment and on-treatment. The chain has TRBV7-9 and TRBJ1-1; D might be TRBD1 (5 bases). This TCR came from a man aged 45-60 years with urothelial cancer. The starting material was PBMCs, obtained around atezolizumab (anti-PD-L1) treatment. CDR3 amino acids: CASSLAQGWNTEAFF. For the CDR3, the DNA is TGTGCCAGCAGCTTAGCCCAGGGATGGAACACTGAAGCTTTCTTT.